This TCR beta chain was captured by sequencing in a study of CD8 T cells in Susac syndrome. Study-level information: Of the sequenced Susac syndrome patients, more than five had active disease and about eight were in remission.

Sequencing of TCR beta was carried out in blood CD8+ and CD4+ T cells. Patients with Susac syndrome met the recently defined diagnostic criteria for definite or probable disease. An input of about 0.45 to 1 ug of RNA was subjected to reverse transcription using random hexamers. Multiplex immunoSEQ PCR targeted 54 Vbeta and 13 Jbeta TCR beta segments. From the immunoSEQ multiplex PCR reads, TCRdb called clonotypes with MiXCR, one entry per CDR3 protein. The sample shows around 150,000 distinct CDR3 sequences, 95% of them seen only once. CDR1 and CDR2 from the germline V gene are DFQATT and SNEGSKA (reference sequence). The CDR3 is made up of 11 amino acids. V was clipped by 5 bases and J by 0 bases, with 5 bases between them.

The sequence derives from a human donor with Susac syndrome. The genes are TRBV20-1 and TRBJ2-7, with unresolved D. Material for sequencing was CD4+ T cells from PBMCs. The CDR3 sequence is CSAGDSYEQYF. The DNA of the CDR3 is TGCAGTGCTGGGGACTCCTACGAGCAGTACTTC.